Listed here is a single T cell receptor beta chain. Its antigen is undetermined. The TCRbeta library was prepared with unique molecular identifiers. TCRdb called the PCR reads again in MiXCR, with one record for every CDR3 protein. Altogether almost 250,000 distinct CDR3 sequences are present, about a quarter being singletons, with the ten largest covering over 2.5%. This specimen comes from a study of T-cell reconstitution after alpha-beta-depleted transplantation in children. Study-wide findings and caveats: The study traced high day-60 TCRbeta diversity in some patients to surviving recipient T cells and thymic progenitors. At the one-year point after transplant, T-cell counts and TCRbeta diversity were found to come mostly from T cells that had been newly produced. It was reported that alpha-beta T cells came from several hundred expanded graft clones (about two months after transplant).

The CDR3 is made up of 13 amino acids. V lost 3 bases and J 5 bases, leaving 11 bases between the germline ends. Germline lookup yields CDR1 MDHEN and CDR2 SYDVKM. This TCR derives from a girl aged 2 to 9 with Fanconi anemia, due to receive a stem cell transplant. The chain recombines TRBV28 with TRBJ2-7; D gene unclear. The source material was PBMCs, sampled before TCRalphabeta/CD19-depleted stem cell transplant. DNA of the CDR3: TGTGCCAGCAGTTTTATAACAGCCCACGAGCAGTACTTC. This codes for CASSFITAHEQYF.